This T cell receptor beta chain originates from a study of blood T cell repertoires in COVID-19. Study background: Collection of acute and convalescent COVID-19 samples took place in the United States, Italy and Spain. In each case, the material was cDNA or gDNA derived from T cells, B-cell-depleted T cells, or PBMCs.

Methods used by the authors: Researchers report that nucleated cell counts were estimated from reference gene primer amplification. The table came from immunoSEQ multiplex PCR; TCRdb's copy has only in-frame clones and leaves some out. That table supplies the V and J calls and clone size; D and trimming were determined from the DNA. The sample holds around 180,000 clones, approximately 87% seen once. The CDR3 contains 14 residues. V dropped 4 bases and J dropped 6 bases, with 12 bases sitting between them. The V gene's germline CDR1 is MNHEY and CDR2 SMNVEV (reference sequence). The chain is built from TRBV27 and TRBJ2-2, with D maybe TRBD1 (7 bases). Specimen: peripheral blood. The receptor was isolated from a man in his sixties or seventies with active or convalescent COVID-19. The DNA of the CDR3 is TGTGCCAGCAGTTGGGGCAGGGGGGCCGGGGAGCTGTTTTTT. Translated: CASSWGRGAGELFF.